Detailed here is one T cell receptor (beta chain). This clone's antigen is unknown. Within one base of it there is no much larger clone, and no base qualities were kept. Cells with a CD4+CD8-CD45RO-CD45RA+ profile were isolated by FACS and defined as naive CD4+ T cells, and those with a CD8+CD4-CD45RA+CD27bright profile were defined as naive CD8+ T cells. The antibodies used for sorting targeted CD4 (RPA-T4), CD8 (SK1), CD27 (O323), CD45RA (HI100) and CD45RO (UCHL1). The data were obtained in a study of healthy donors' naive CD4 and CD8 T cells (dated by TCRdb to the mid-2010s). For the wider study: Donors were chosen to span three age groups (20-25, 40-50 and 60-70 years, five or six each), with mean age around 44 and half female. Peripheral blood mononuclear cells were collected from about 19 healthy, unrelated individuals. For TCR alpha, a new primer set covering all functional IMGT alpha gene variants was designed, and the rest of the protocol matched the beta-chain workflow. The donors were HLA-typed by sequencing at HLA-A, -B, -C, -DRB1, -DQB1 and -DPB1, using the SBTexcellerator protocol, an ABI3130xl analyzer and SBTengine software. The study sequenced rearranged TCR alpha and beta chains from naive CD4+ and CD8+ T cells to test how TCR variation relates to lineage commitment.

Data came from a 454 GS FLX Titanium. A previously published linear amplification protocol was used to build TCR libraries from roughly 500 ng of total RNA. The Roche/454 Genome Sequencer with Titanium chemistry was used for sequencing. In the source study's methods: From roughly five of the healthy donors, a total of roughly 80,000 rearranged TCR alpha transcripts were sequenced. Duplicate transcripts were dropped, and unique TCR clonotypes were identified by the CDR3 junction according to IMGT nomenclature. CD4 versus CD8 status was modeled on V and J genes by logistic regression in R 2.13.0, with adjustment for donor effects and Bonferroni correction for multiple testing. TCRdb cleaned the public reads at Q25 with fastp, built clones with MiXCR and kept in-frame beta chains. Each record represents a unique CDR3 protein, reported with the most common genes and DNA among its rows. The V and J calls here are based on TCRdb, not the publication. The sample data list 180,000 or so distinct CDR3 sequences, and 65% to 75% of these were observed just once. In total, the top ten clones hold 2.3% of the sample.

V lost 10 bases and J lost 1 base, and the count of bases not matched to a germline gene is 3. CDR1 LNHDA and CDR2 SQIVND were looked up in the germline V gene (reference sequence). Spanning cysteine to phenylalanine, the CDR3 consists of 13 amino acids. CDR3 DNA is the only sequence kept; it has 39 bases, read in frame from the first base. Overall results and qualifications from the work: Most V and J gene segments were reportedly biased between naive CD4+ and CD8+ cells, consistently across donors and independent of HLA genotype. Possible repertoire bias arising from homeostatic proliferation of naive T cells was not directly addressed. Taken together, V genes, J genes and CDR3 charge appeared to account for 10% to 15% of the variance in CD4/CD8 propensity, mostly acting in an additive way. In both chains, CD4+ lineage was linked to a positively charged CDR3, whereas CD8+ lineage was linked to a negatively charged CDR3. Because the alpha and beta chains were sequenced in bulk, pairing them was not possible, and so effects of the combined chains went unevaluated.

The receptor comes from a pool of human donors in good health; the sample pools cells from several healthy donors. Sequenced sample: naive CD4+ and CD8+ T cells sorted from blood, pooled from several donors. This specimen's cell subset or site label, interpreted: FACS-sorted naive CD4+ (CD45RO-CD45RA+) and naive CD8+ (CD45RA+CD27bright) T cells. The sequence joins TRBV19 to TRBJ1-3; 8 bases in between match TRBD1. The CDR3 loop reads CATRTGSGNTIYF. The DNA sequence is TGTGCCACTCGGACAGGGTCTGGAAACACCATATATTTT.